This passage covers 27 T cell receptor beta chains from one sample sequenced in a study of Ad26.COV2.S vaccination and SARS-CoV-2 variants. Profiled with immunoSEQ multiplex PCR; TCRdb holds only in-frame clones, not every one. The sample has some 480,000 clones, around 88% seen once. Noted treatment: 19 received Ad26.COV2.S at low or high dose, single or two shots; about 5 received placebo; per-sample allocation not given. The study sampled participants on day 63 after the first vaccine or placebo injection. The input for sequencing was peripheral blood, taken in a trial of Ad26.COV2.S vaccine versus placebo. The receptors originated from a person aged 18-60 years who received the Ad26.COV2.S COVID-19 vaccine or a placebo.

The V call is TRBV6-2 or TRBV6-3, the J call TRBJ1-1; D ambiguous. The V end lost 6 bases, the J end lost 9 bases, and 8 bases lay between the germline ends. Germline V gene data show CDR1 as MNHEY and CDR2 as SVGEGT. This CDR3 spans 10 amino acids. The CDR3 DNA reads TGTGCCAGCAGCGACGGCAAAGCTTTCTTT. It yields the protein CASSDGKAFF.

This rearrangement joins TRBV5-1 to TRBJ2-7, with TRBD2 matching over 10 bases. With V trimmed by 3 bases and J by 3 bases, 6 bases remained unmatched. This CDR3 is built from 15 residues. Germline values: CDR1 SGHRS, CDR2 YFSETQ. CDR3: CASSSDSGRNYEQYF. CDR3 bases: TGCGCCAGCAGCTCGGATAGCGGGAGGAACTACGAGCAGTACTTC.

The CDR3 protein is CASSEETGNSYNEQFF. The CDR3 nucleotides read TGTGCCAGCAGTGAGGAGACAGGGAACTCCTACAATGAGCAGTTCTTC. The rearrangement joins TRBV13 to TRBJ2-1; 7 bases line up with TRBD1. The germline V gene has CDR1 PRHDT and CDR2 FYEKMQ (reference sequence). V lost 6 bases and J lost 0; bases outside the gene matches: 8. This CDR3 spans 16 amino acids. Variable domain in full (rest from reference TRBV13 and TRBJ2-1): AAGVIQSPRHLIKEKRETATLKCYPIPRHDTVYWYQQGPGQDPQFLISFYEKMQSDKGSIPDRFSAQQFSDYHSELNMSSLELGDSALYFCASSEETGNSYNEQFFGPGTRLTVL.

The chain joins TRBV24-1 to TRBJ2-5, with 7 bases aligning to TRBD2. The trim removed 5 bases at V and 2 bases at J, leaving 4 bases unmatched. Germline V gene data show CDR1 as KGHDR and CDR2 as SFDVKD. There are 14 residues in the CDR3. CDR3: CATSVGEGQETQYF. CDR3 coding DNA: TGTGCCACCAGTGTCGGGGAGGGTCAAGAGACCCAGTACTTC.

This clone was counted a few times. J is TRBJ1-1 and V is TRBV14; D might be TRBD1 (5 bases). Germline V gene sequence: CDR1 SGHDN, CDR2 FVKESK. This CDR3 contains 14 residues. The V and J ends lost 5 bases and 8 bases respectively, with 18 bases between them. CDR3 amino acids: CASSYRRDSPEAFF. The CDR3 coding sequence is TGTGCCAGCAGCTACCGCCGGGACTCCCCCGAAGCTTTCTTT.

The chain recombines TRBV15 with TRBJ1-4, with D unresolved. Germline V gives CDR1 LNHNV, CDR2 YYDKDF (reference sequence). There are 15 residues in the CDR3. Trimming cost V 4 bases and J 3 bases, with 12 bases left between them. CDR3 in DNA: TGTGCCACCAGCAAAATGGGCCCCGCTAATGAAAAACTGTTTTTT. Amino acids: CATSKMGPANEKLFF.

The genes are TRBV20-1 and TRBJ2-3, with D tentatively TRBD2 (5 bases). The CDR3 sequence is 14 residues long. With 3 bases removed from V and 1 base from J, the gap between germline ends came to 11 bases. Germline V gene data show CDR1 as DFQATT and CDR2 as SNEGSKA (reference sequence). CDR3 in DNA: TGCAGTGCTAGTAGTAGCGTCGGCACAGATACGCAGTATTTT. Translated: CSASSSVGTDTQYF.

V usage is TRBV4-3 and J usage is TRBJ1-5; D not certain. CDR1 LGHNA and CDR2 YSLEER come from the germline V gene. V was clipped by 1 base and J by 5 bases, with 6 bases between them. The CDR3 is 13 residues long. In DNA form, the CDR3 reads TGCGCCAGCAGCCAAGGGTGGGATCAGCCCCAGCATTTT. Its protein is CASSQGWDQPQHF.

V usage is TRBV20-1 and J usage is TRBJ2-7; no firm D call. The germline gives CDR1 DFQATT, CDR2 SNEGSKA (reference sequence). This CDR3 region has 11 residues. Trimming pared 4 bases from V and 6 bases from J, leaving 10 bases between. The CDR3 spells CSAIGLPEQYF. In DNA form, the CDR3 reads TGCAGTGCTATCGGGCTTCCCGAGCAGTACTTC.

As concerns this clone: Additional DNA sequences in this sample encode the identical CDR3. The rearrangement joins TRBV28 to TRBJ1-2; D remains unclear. CDR3 size: 12 residues. V was trimmed by 3 bases and J by 8 bases, leaving 10 bases between them. Germline V lookup: CDR1 MDHEN, CDR2 SYDVKM. CDR3 amino acids: CASSLVGYGYTF. The CDR3 DNA reads as TGTGCCAGCAGTTTGGTTGGGTACGGCTACACCTTC.

The genes are TRBV19 and TRBJ2-7, with 7 positions matching TRBD1. The V and J ends lost 2 bases and 3 bases, in that order; junction bases with no gene match: 7. Germline V gene sequence: CDR1 LNHDA, CDR2 SQIVND (reference sequence). CDR3 length: 15 amino acids. The CDR3 DNA sequence: TGTGCCAGTAGTATACAGGGACAGATAAGCTACGAGCAGTACTTC. Protein: CASSIQGQISYEQYF.

This chain connects TRBV27 to TRBJ1-3; a weak D match, TRBD1 (6 bases). The V end lost 6 bases, the J end lost 0 bases, and 6 bases lay between the germline ends. The CDR3 consists of 13 residues. Germline V gene data show CDR1 as MNHEY and CDR2 as SMNVEV (reference sequence). CDR3 DNA sequence: TGTGCCAGCAGGGGGGCCTCTGGAAACACCATATATTTT. This codes for CASRGASGNTIYF.

This clone was recorded only once. The V call is TRBV28, the J call TRBJ2-7; 9 bases fit TRBD1. V lost 4 bases and J lost 1; bases outside the gene matches: 11. CDR3 size: 17 residues. In germline, CDR1 is MDHEN, CDR2 SYDVKM. CDR3 amino acids: CASSSPTRDRDSYEQYF. The CDR3 DNA sequence: TGTGCCAGCAGTTCTCCTACCCGGGACAGGGATTCCTACGAGCAGTACTTC. The variable domain in full, completed from reference TRBV28 and TRBJ2-7, reads DVKVTQSSRYLVKRTGEKVFLECVQDMDHENMFWYRQDPGLGLRLIYFSYDVKMKEKGDIPEGYSVSREKKERFSLILESASTNQTSMYLCASSSPTRDRDSYEQYFGPGTRLTVT.

The chain carries TRBV7-2 and TRBJ2-3; TRBD2 agrees at 7 bases. Trimming cost V 5 bases and J 4 bases; bases outside gene matches: 15. The germline gives CDR1 SGHTA, CDR2 FQGNSA. The CDR3 sequence is 17 residues long. The CDR3, as DNA: TGTGCCAGCAGCCTCCGACCAAGCGGGACGGTGGCAGATACGCAGTATTTT. Translated: CASSLRPSGTVADTQYF.

The chain uses TRBV7-9 and TRBJ1-4, with 8 bases that match TRBD1. Germline CDR1 reads SEHNR; CDR2 reads FQNEAQ (reference sequence). Losses at the gene ends were 5 bases for V and 8 bases for J; bases not matched to a gene: 10. The CDR3 sequence is 15 residues long. CDR3 sequence reads: CASSDPPQGEEKLFF. The CDR3 DNA follows: TGTGCCAGCAGCGATCCTCCACAGGGGGAGGAAAAACTGTTTTTT. Full variable domain (rest looked up from reference TRBV7-9 and TRBJ1-4): DTGVSQNPRHKITKRGQNVTFRCDPISEHNRLYWYRQTLGQGPEFLTYFQNEAQLEKSRLLSDRFSAERPKGSFSTLEIQRTEQGDSAMYLCASSDPPQGEEKLFFGSGTQLSVL.

The count of this clone is one. The V gene is TRBV19, the J gene TRBJ1-6; 9 bases match TRBD1. Germline CDR1 and CDR2: LNHDA and SQIVND (reference sequence). The CDR3 covers 16 residues. Trimming at V came to 5 bases and at J to 7 bases, leaving 9 bases not matched to a gene. This chain's CDR3 is CASSSPDRGGNSPLHF. CDR3 bases: TGTGCCAGTAGTTCCCCGGACAGGGGAGGCAATTCACCCCTCCACTTT.

This chain connects TRBV5-6 to TRBJ2-5, with TRBD2 as a possible D gene (5 bases). V lost 5 bases and J 2 bases, leaving 13 bases between the germline ends. In germline, CDR1 is SGHDT, CDR2 YYEEEE. CDR3 size: 14 residues. The CDR3 region has the DNA TGTGCCAGCAGTCAACTAGGACTGCAAGAGACCCAGTACTTC. This translates into CASSQLGLQETQYF. Looking up the rest from reference TRBV5-6 and TRBJ2-5 gives the full variable domain: DAGVTQSPTHLIKTRGQQVTLRCSPKSGHDTVSWYQQALGQGPQFIFQYYEEEERQRGNFPDRFSGHQFPNYSSELNVNALLLGDSALYLCASSQLGLQETQYFGPGTRLLVL.

The J gene is TRBJ2-7, the V gene TRBV5-1; 8 bases line up with TRBD1. V was clipped by 4 bases and J by 6 bases; unmatched bases: 15. Germline CDR1 reads SGHRS; CDR2 reads YFSETQ. CDR3 size: 16 residues. Written as DNA, the CDR3 is TGCGCCAGCAGCCCCTCCCCGGACAGGGAAATCGGCGAGCAGTACTTC. Protein: CASSPSPDREIGEQYF.

This sequence joins TRBV18 and TRBJ1-2; D uncertain. The CDR3 spans 15 residues. V lost 6 bases and J 4 bases, leaving 18 bases between the germline ends. The V gene's germline CDR1 is KGHSH and CDR2 LQKENI. Here the CDR3 DNA reads TGTGCCAGCTCTGACAAGGCCTGGAGTGCCTATGGCTACACCTTC. Translation gives CASSDKAWSAYGYTF.

The V and J genes are TRBV19 and TRBJ2-1, with 10 bases that match TRBD2. The J segment lost 4 bases and the V segment lost 4 bases, leaving 7 bases of the junction unmatched. This CDR3 comprises 16 residues. Germline loops: CDR1 LNHDA, CDR2 SQIVND (reference sequence). The CDR3 DNA follows: TGTGCCAGTAGTAGTACTTGGACTAGCGGATACAATGAGCAGTTCTTC. Protein: CASSSTWTSGYNEQFF.

The V gene is TRBV3-1 (or the pseudogene TRBV3-2), the J gene TRBJ2-1; D possibly matches TRBD1 or TRBD2 (5 bases each). The ends were cut back, 1 base at V and 13 bases at J, with 17 bases in the middle. This CDR3 has 14 residues. Germline CDR1 reads LGHDT; CDR2 reads YNNKEL (reference sequence). This chain's CDR3 is CASSQAGQGRPQFF. CDR3 DNA: TGTGCCAGCAGCCAAGCGGGGCAGGGAAGGCCTCAGTTCTTC.

V and J are TRBV5-1 and TRBJ2-2; D not certain. Germline CDR1 reads SGHRS; CDR2 reads YFSETQ. CDR3 size: 14 residues. Trimming pared 0 bases from V and 4 bases from J, leaving 7 bases between. This CDR3 reads CASSLGVSTGELFF. The CDR3 DNA follows: TGCGCCAGCAGCTTGGGAGTTAGCACCGGGGAGCTGTTTTTT.

The V call is TRBV2, the J call TRBJ1-5; D perhaps matches TRBD1 (6 bases). Between the trimmed V and J ends, which lost 4 bases and 5 bases, there was a span of 15 bases. This CDR3 has 15 residues. Germline CDR1 is SNHLY and CDR2 is FYNNEI. CDR3 in DNA: TGTGCCAGCAGTGCGCCGGCGGGGGGCCATCAGCCCCAGCATTTT. Its protein product is CASSAPAGGHQPQHF.

This chain joins TRBV28 and TRBJ2-5; TRBD2 matches at 7 bases. This CDR3 comprises 14 residues. The germline gives CDR1 MDHEN, CDR2 SYDVKM. Trimming removed 2 bases from V and 2 bases from J; junction bases left unmatched: 2. As DNA, the CDR3 is TGTGCCAGCAGTTTACCTAGCGGACAAGAGACCCAGTACTTC. Its protein is CASSLPSGQETQYF.

The gene calls are TRBV7-8 and TRBJ2-7, with 10 bases lining up with TRBD2. Germline CDR1 SGHVS, CDR2 FQNEAQ. The CDR3 runs 13 residues. V was clipped by 1 base and J by 13 bases; unmatched bases: 7. In nucleotides, the CDR3 is TGTGCCAGCAGCTTAGAACCTAGCGGGAGCTTATACTTC. Amino acid sequence: CASSLEPSGSLYF.

The chain uses TRBV19 and TRBJ1-1, with D maybe TRBD1 (5 bases). The V and J ends lost 4 bases and 1 base respectively, with 13 bases between them. The germline CDR1 and CDR2 sequences are LNHDA and SQIVND (reference sequence). The CDR3 covers 15 residues. The CDR3 region is CASSKPDRRNTEAFF. The CDR3 nucleotides read TGTGCCAGTAGTAAACCAGACAGACGGAACACTGAAGCTTTCTTT. Looking up the rest from reference TRBV19 and TRBJ1-1 gives the full variable domain: DGGITQSPKYLFRKEGQNVTLSCEQNLNHDAMYWYRQDPGQGLRLIYYSQIVNDFQKGDIAEGYSVSREKKESFPLTVTSAQKNPTAFYLCASSKPDRRNTEAFFGQGTRLTVV.

The V and J genes are TRBV28 and TRBJ1-4; 7 bases map to TRBD1. There are 14 residues in the CDR3. CDR1 and CDR2 from the germline V gene are MDHEN and SYDVKM. J was trimmed by 8 bases and V by 5 bases; bases with no gene match: 8. The CDR3 DNA follows: TGTGCCAGCAGTGAGACCGGGACAGACGAAAAACTGTTTTTT. This gives the protein CASSETGTDEKLFF. The full variable domain, in which reference TRBV28 and TRBJ1-4 provide the parts outside the CDR3, is DVKVTQSSRYLVKRTGEKVFLECVQDMDHENMFWYRQDPGLGLRLIYFSYDVKMKEKGDIPEGYSVSREKKERFSLILESASTNQTSMYLCASSETGTDEKLFFGSGTQLSVL.